These T cell receptor beta chains were read from a single sample in a study of T cells after yellow fever vaccination. In TCRdb, the 5' RACE reads were re-called with MiXCR into one record per CDR3 protein. Of hundreds of thousands of distinct CDR3 sequences detected, around 12% appear once; the ten largest clones hold under 15%. Material: PBMCs, obtained on the day of the yellow fever booster vaccination. The receptors shown here come from a man aged 25 to 40 who received the YFV17D yellow fever vaccine. The CDR3 runs from the conserved cysteine through the conserved F or W. Each record gives: CDR3 length, clone size, V gene, D gene, J gene, CDR3 protein, CDR3 DNA. The D gene is left open where the match is weak. A clone size is listed for some rows: how often the clone was seen (once, few, many), or a class if it is expanded.

17	many	TRBV10-2	-	TRBJ2-7	CASSWDGASIPPVEQYF	TGCGCCAGCAGTTGGGACGGAGCCAGTATTCCTCCTGTCGAGCAGTACTTC
14	many	TRBV7-3	-	TRBJ1-1	CASSLMTGPTEAFF	TGTGCCAGCAGCTTAATGACAGGACCCACTGAAGCTTTCTTT
11	few	TRBV5-1	-	TRBJ1-1	CASSWGDEAFF	TGCGCCAGCAGCTGGGGGGACGAAGCTTTCTTT
15	-	TRBV20-1	-	TRBJ2-3	CSARSWDIRADTQYF	TGCAGTGCTAGATCTTGGGATATTCGGGCAGATACGCAGTATTTT
18	once	TRBV5-6	TRBD1	TRBJ1-1	CASSFSYGLGQGETEAFF	TGTGCCAGCAGCTTTTCCTACGGGCTAGGACAGGGAGAAACTGAAGCTTTCTTT
16	-	TRBV5-4	-	TRBJ1-1	CASSLETGPLNTEAFF	TGTGCCAGCAGCTTGGAAACGGGACCCCTTAACACTGAAGCTTTCTTT
17	-	TRBV4-1	TRBD2	TRBJ2-1	CASTIKVETSLRNEQFF	TGCGCCAGCACCATAAAGGTTGAGACTAGCTTAAGGAATGAGCAGTTCTTC
17	few	TRBV7-9	TRBD1	TRBJ2-7	CATNPSSGTGKLYEQYF	TGTGCCACGAATCCAAGTTCCGGGACAGGGAAATTGTACGAGCAGTACTTC
13	-	TRBV12-3/TRBV12-4	-	TRBJ1-1	CASRKGGNTEAFF	TGTGCCAGCCGGAAGGGGGGAAACACTGAAGCTTTCTTT
16	few	TRBV20-1	-	TRBJ2-5	CSARPLAGRNQETQYF	TGCAGTGCTAGACCCCTCGCGGGCAGGAACCAAGAGACCCAGTACTTC
19	-	TRBV5-6	TRBD1	TRBJ2-7	CASSQALPGQGDRIHEQYF	TGTGCCAGCAGCCAGGCCCTCCCGGGACAGGGCGATCGGATCCACGAGCAGTACTTC
13	-	TRBV20-1	-	TRBJ1-4	CSAGRATKEKLFF	TGCAGTGCAGGGCGGGCCACTAAAGAAAAACTGTTTTTT
13	few	TRBV15	-	TRBJ2-5	CATSTGTVRAEYF	TGTGCCACCAGCACCGGGACTGTAAGGGCGGAGTACTTC
14	few	TRBV12-3/TRBV12-4	TRBD2	TRBJ2-5	CASRRSGSRETQYF	TGTGCCAGCAGACGGAGCGGGAGCCGGGAGACCCAGTACTTC
15	-	TRBV20-1	-	TRBJ1-1	CSARAPVTGSTEAFF	TGCAGTGCTAGAGCCCCCGTAACAGGGTCCACTGAAGCTTTCTTT
15	many	TRBV29-1	-	TRBJ2-1	CSVEDQASTYNEQFF	TGCAGCGTTGAAGATCAAGCGTCCACCTACAATGAGCAGTTCTTC
15	-	TRBV7-2	-	TRBJ1-2	CASTSPRVSHYGYTF	TGTGCCAGCACCTCCCCCCGAGTTTCTCACTATGGCTACACCTTC
17	-	TRBV20-1	TRBD2	TRBJ2-3	CSASPSGSSGSTDTQYF	TGCAGTGCTAGCCCCTCCGGGAGTAGCGGGAGCACAGATACGCAGTATTTT
14	-	TRBV20-1	-	TRBJ2-1	CSAPRASGVNEQFF	TGCAGTGCGCCCCGTGCCTCCGGGGTCAATGAGCAGTTCTTC
12	-	TRBV6-5	-	TRBJ2-1	CASAGTYNEQFF	TGTGCCAGCGCAGGAACATACAATGAGCAGTTCTTC
15	few	TRBV5-1	-	TRBJ2-1	CASTIGVPMNNEQFF	TGCGCCAGCACGATTGGAGTCCCCATGAACAATGAGCAGTTCTTC
19	few	TRBV27	TRBD1	TRBJ2-5	CASSLAQGAKGRREETQYF	TGTGCCAGCAGTTTAGCACAGGGGGCAAAGGGACGCAGAGAAGAGACCCAGTACTTC
14	few	TRBV28	-	TRBJ2-1	CASTRPGPYNEQFF	TGTGCCAGCACCCGCCCGGGACCCTACAATGAGCAGTTCTTC
16	few	TRBV5-6	-	TRBJ1-5	CASSLRPGVDVQPQHF	TGTGCCAGCAGCTTGAGACCGGGGGTGGACGTCCAGCCCCAGCATTTT
14	-	TRBV29-1	-	TRBJ1-2	CSVEDVAGEYGYTF	TGCAGCGTTGAAGATGTTGCGGGGGAATATGGCTACACCTTC
15	-	TRBV20-1	TRBD1	TRBJ2-1	CSASPGQGGYNEQFF	TGCAGTGCTTCCCCCGGACAGGGGGGTTACAATGAGCAGTTCTTC
16	-	TRBV28	TRBD1	TRBJ1-5	CASRGSGQGLFKPQHF	TGTGCCAGCAGAGGATCGGGACAGGGGTTGTTTAAGCCCCAGCATTTT
13	-	TRBV9	-	TRBJ1-1	CASSVGGHTEAFF	TGTGCCAGCAGCGTAGGGGGGCACACTGAAGCTTTCTTT
14	many	TRBV19	TRBD2	TRBJ2-1	CASSRSGRGNEQFF	TGTGCCAGTAGTAGGAGCGGGAGAGGCAATGAGCAGTTCTTC
15	-	TRBV30	TRBD2	TRBJ2-3	CAWTFSGSLGDTQYF	TGTGCCTGGACCTTTAGCGGGAGCCTGGGAGATACGCAGTATTTT
20	few	TRBV11-1	TRBD1	TRBJ1-4	CASSVGQVSIRTSTNEKLFF	TGTGCCAGCAGCGTAGGACAGGTCTCTATTAGAACTTCGACTAATGAAAAACTGTTTTTT
14	few	TRBV4-3	-	TRBJ1-5	CASSQTQGRQPQHF	TGCGCCAGCAGCCAAACCCAGGGTCGCCAGCCCCAGCATTTT
15	-	TRBV12-3/TRBV12-4	-	TRBJ1-4	CASSLVGKKTEKLFF	TGTGCCAGCAGTTTAGTCGGGAAGAAGACTGAAAAACTGTTTTTT
14	few	TRBV5-4	-	TRBJ1-1	CASSLQGATTEAFF	TGTGCCAGCAGCTTGCAGGGCGCTACGACTGAAGCTTTCTTT
15	many	TRBV7-2	TRBD2	TRBJ2-2	CASSPRLAGTGELFF	TGTGCCAGCAGCCCGAGACTAGCGGGAACCGGGGAGCTGTTTTTT
17	-	TRBV28	-	TRBJ2-3	CASSLLGQGSDTDTQYF	TGTGCCAGCAGTTTACTAGGACAAGGCTCGGACACAGATACGCAGTATTTT
12	few	TRBV20-1	-	TRBJ1-2	CSLATGNYGYTF	TGCAGTTTAGCGACGGGGAACTATGGCTACACCTTC
14	few	TRBV24-1	-	TRBJ2-2	CATSEGSGLRELFF	TGTGCCACCAGTGAGGGCAGCGGGCTCCGGGAGCTGTTTTTT
16	few	TRBV10-3	TRBD1	TRBJ2-7	CAISGKRDRATYEQYF	TGTGCCATCAGTGGGAAGCGGGACAGGGCGACCTACGAGCAGTACTTC
13	-	TRBV30	-	TRBJ2-1	CAWRRDSYNEQFF	TGTGCCTGGAGGCGGGACTCCTACAATGAGCAGTTCTTC
17	once	TRBV29-1	TRBD1	TRBJ1-1	CSVIHRTGAGRDTEAFF	TGCAGCGTTATACACCGGACAGGCGCGGGGCGGGACACTGAAGCTTTCTTT
16	-	TRBV7-3	-	TRBJ2-2	CASSDPTTGNTGELFF	TGTGCCAGCAGCGATCCTACGACCGGGAACACCGGGGAGCTGTTTTTT
16	few	TRBV4-3	-	TRBJ1-1	CASSQSFAGTGGEAFF	TGCGCCAGCAGCCAGTCGTTCGCGGGGACGGGGGGAGAAGCTTTCTTT
14	large	TRBV7-9	-	TRBJ1-4	CASSKRREDEKLFF	TGTGCCAGCAGCAAGCGGAGGGAGGATGAAAAACTGTTTTTT
16	once	TRBV20-1	-	TRBJ2-7	CSANPLGGKTFYEQYF	TGCAGTGCTAACCCACTGGGCGGGAAGACCTTCTACGAGCAGTACTTC
14	many	TRBV4-2	-	TRBJ2-3	CASSQDGAADTQYF	TGTGCCAGCAGCCAAGATGGCGCTGCGGATACGCAGTATTTT
17	few	TRBV27	TRBD2	TRBJ2-1	CASSSVAVLAGGGEQFF	TGTGCCAGCAGTTCCGTAGCAGTACTAGCGGGAGGAGGTGAGCAGTTCTTC
16	-	TRBV28	TRBD1	TRBJ2-7	CASSLSPRDSSYEQYF	TGTGCCAGCAGTTTATCTCCCCGGGACAGCTCCTACGAGCAGTACTTC
12	-	TRBV6-5	-	TRBJ1-1	CASSSPDKGAFF	TGTGCCAGCAGTTCCCCGGATAAAGGAGCTTTCTTT
13	few	TRBV19	-	TRBJ2-3	CASQDRVTDTQYF	TGTGCCAGCCAGGACAGAGTCACAGATACGCAGTATTTT
13	-	TRBV27	TRBD2	TRBJ2-1	CASRSSGINEQFF	TGTGCCAGCAGATCTAGCGGGATTAATGAGCAGTTCTTC
16	-	TRBV28	-	TRBJ2-1	CASSFWTYRVYNEQFF	TGTGCCAGCAGTTTCTGGACCTACCGAGTCTACAATGAGCAGTTCTTC
15	-	TRBV6-1	TRBD1	TRBJ2-7	CASQDRDRGLHEQYF	TGTGCCAGCCAGGACCGGGACAGGGGGCTCCACGAGCAGTACTTC
14	many	TRBV7-9	TRBD1	TRBJ2-1	CASSLTQGDNEQFF	TGTGCCAGCTCACTCACCCAGGGGGACAATGAGCAGTTCTTC
14	few	TRBV5-1	-	TRBJ2-7	CASSLSGALREQYF	TGCGCCAGCAGCTTGTCGGGGGCCTTAAGGGAGCAGTACTTC